This TCR beta chain derives from a study of beta chain features in type 1 diabetes. Germline V gene sequence: CDR1 SGHRS, CDR2 YFSETQ. V shed 4 bases and J shed 0 bases, with 17 bases lying between them. CDR3 length: 16 amino acids. Every isolated RNA sample was fully reverse transcribed, so sequencing captured expressed TCRB transcripts. Libraries were prepared by immunoSEQ multiplex PCR; TCRdb keeps only in-frame clonotypes and omits some of them. The repertoire holds 900,000 or so clones, 15% to 20% seen once, with 0.02% to 0.025% in the top ten. This chain uses TRBV5-1 with TRBJ2-7, with a possible D match to TRBD2 (6 bases). The sample consisted of naive CD4+ T cells from blood. This receptor was obtained from a woman between 18 and 29 years old in good health. In DNA, the CDR3 is TGCGCCAGCAGCCCAACCGGGACTGCTGTCTCCTACGAGCAGTACTTC. Translation gives CASSPTGTAVSYEQYF.